By sample share, the clone carrying this T cell receptor beta chain is medium-sized. The antigen remains unidentified. Trimming cost V 8 bases and J 0 bases; bases outside gene matches: 2. The CDR3 has 13 residues. The TRBV12-4/TRBJ1-2 clonotypes were amplified using barcode primers with ligated adaptors. TCRdb recomputed calls from the multiplex PCR reads with MiXCR, one row per CDR3 protein. This repertoire shows some 2,500 distinct CDR3 sequences, approximately 5% found once; its top ten account for 10% to 12%. Whole-study findings and limits: Under 2.2% of tumor Treg sequences matched blood Tregs or memory cells. Tumor-infiltrating Treg TCR alpha and beta sequences overlapped most with tumor naive CD4+ T cells, then blood naive. Tumor memory CD4+ T cell TCR gene usage was found to cluster with blood and lymph node memory CD4+ cells and with lymph node naive CD4+ cells.

Naive CD4+ T cells were purified with Tregs depleted by CD25. This chain uses TRBV12-3 or TRBV12-4 with TRBJ1-2; 8 positions agree with TRBD1. This clonotype was obtained from a female donor with breast cancer. The material sequenced was naive CD4+ T cells sorted from blood. Subset indicated: naive CD4+ T cells, CD4+CD45RA+CD25-. The CDR3: CASRTGTNYGYTF. CDR3 sequence (DNA): TGTGCCAGCCGGACAGGGACTAACTATGGCTACACCTTC.